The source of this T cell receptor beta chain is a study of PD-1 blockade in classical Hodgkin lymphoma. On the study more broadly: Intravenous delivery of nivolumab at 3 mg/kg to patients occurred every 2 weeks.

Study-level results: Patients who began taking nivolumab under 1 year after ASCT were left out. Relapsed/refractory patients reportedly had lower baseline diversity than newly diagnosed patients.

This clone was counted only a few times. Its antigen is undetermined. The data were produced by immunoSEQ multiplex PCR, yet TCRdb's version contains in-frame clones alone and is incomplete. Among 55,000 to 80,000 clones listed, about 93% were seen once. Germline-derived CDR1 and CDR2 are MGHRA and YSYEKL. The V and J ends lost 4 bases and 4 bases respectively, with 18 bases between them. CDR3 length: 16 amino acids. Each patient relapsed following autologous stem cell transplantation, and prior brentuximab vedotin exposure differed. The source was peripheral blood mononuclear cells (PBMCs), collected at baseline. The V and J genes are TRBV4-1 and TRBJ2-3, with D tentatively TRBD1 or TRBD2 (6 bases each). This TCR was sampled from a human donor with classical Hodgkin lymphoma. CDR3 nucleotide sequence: TGCGCCAGCAGCCGGGGAAGGGGGGCAGAGGCAGATACGCAGTATTTT. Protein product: CASSRGRGAEADTQYF.